This entry features one T cell receptor beta chain sequence. This clonotype was picked up many times. Its antigen is not yet known. No base quality information exists; no much larger clone differs at one position. The data stem from a study of response to subunit inactivated influenza vaccine (dated by TCRdb to 2016 to 2019). Some background on the complete study: The study used deep quantitative T cell receptor repertoire profiling to track responses to a trivalent subunit inactivated influenza vaccine. Overall study outcomes, separate from this receptor: It was suggested by the authors that each seasonal influenza vaccination may recruit only a limited number of new T cells.

The germline V gene sets CDR1 to SGHTA and CDR2 to FQGTGA. Spanning cysteine to phenylalanine, the CDR3 consists of 13 amino acids. Of the read, only the CDR3 DNA is kept; its 39 bases are in frame from base 1. V gives up 5 bases and J gives up 1 base, and the segment between their germline ends measures 8 bases. The library was prepared using RT-PCR. TCRdb shows the sequencer as Illumina HiSeq 2500. TCRdb trimmed the raw reads at Q25, called clones with MiXCR and kept productive beta chains. Each entry merges the rows of one CDR3 protein and shows their most common DNA and genes. This sample is represented by roughly 570,000 distinct CDR3 sequences; around 15% of them were singletons. The top ten clonotypes cover around 10% of the sample.

This clonotype was obtained from a man between 50 and 59 years old who received an inactivated influenza vaccine. Donor details come from another sample of the same person, matched by shared clones. The chain is encoded by TRBV7-3 joined to TRBJ1-1, with the D gene too uncertain to name. Source: PBMCs from blood, taken 11 to 12 days after vaccination. The CDR3: CASSLRPNTEAFF. The DNA reads TGTGCCAGCAGCCTAAGACCGAACACTGAAGCTTTCTTT.